This T cell receptor beta chain derives from a study of Ad26.COV2.S vaccination and SARS-CoV-2 variants (dated by TCRdb to about 2021). General notes on the study: The specificity and breadth of SARS-CoV-2-reactive T cell receptors after Ad26.COV2.S vaccination were assessed by TCRbeta repertoire sequencing. A total of around 32 samples were included in the TCR-sequenced set, comprising roughly 19 Ad26.COV2.S vaccine recipients, 5 placebo recipients and 8 SARS-CoV-2 convalescent individuals.

TCRbeta CDR3 regions were sequenced with the immunoSEQ Assay. After extraction, genomic DNA underwent amplification by bias-controlled multiplex PCR, followed by high-throughput sequencing. From the authors' description of their analysis: To quantify the absolute abundance of each unique TCRbeta CDR3 region, sequences were collapsed and filtered. T cell fraction was estimated by normalizing TCRbeta template counts to usable DNA, with usable DNA measured through amplification of reference genes found in all nucleated cells. Repertoire TCRs were annotated as SARS-CoV-2-specific when V gene, CDR3 amino acid sequence and J gene were exactly matched to a known reactive TCR set. The reference SARS-CoV-2 TCR set was derived from MIRA and filtered for enrichment in COVID-19-positive ImmuneCODE repertoires, a step that removed public or cross-reactive TCRs. Using the MIRA antigens, annotated TCRs were further analysed by specific ORF or by position within an ORF. Breadth was defined as the number of annotated unique rearrangements divided by the total number of unique productive rearrangements, and depth was defined as the summed frequency of the annotated unique rearrangements. Two-sided Wilcoxon rank-sum tests were used to compare TCR breadth between groups. Held by TCRdb, this immuneACCESS table contains in-frame sequences only and omits some clones. Under half of the omission traces to an unresolved V gene where checked; the cause of the rest is unknown. The V and J calls and clone size were taken over from that table, and D and trimming were inferred from the DNA. The sample table records approximately 400,000 clones; 92% of these occur just once. The top ten constitute roughly 3.9% of the sample.

Here is what the overall study found, with its caveats: The authors noted that the TCR breadth and depth analyses may have underestimated total T cell responses. After vaccination, spike-specific CD8+ and CD4+ T cell responses were reported to show substantial breadth. Higher spike-specific TCR breadth was observed in Ad26.COV2.S recipients than in placebo recipients (P = 0.0014). Non-spike TCR breadth was comparable between vaccine and placebo recipients, consistent with the vaccine containing only spike.

The CDR3 holds 13 amino acids from the cysteine to the phenylalanine. Only the CDR3 portion is preserved as DNA: 39 bases, with reading frame beginning at the first base. The germline V end is reduced by 1 base and the J end by 4 bases; junction bases left unmatched: 1. CDR1 SGHDT and CDR2 YYEEEE were looked up in the germline V gene. The sample's time point label, in plain terms: individuals recovered from natural SARS-CoV-2 infection. In its sample, this clone was seen once. Its antigen is unknown. Base qualities are not at hand, and no much larger clone is one base apart. The sequences come from peripheral blood, collected after recovery from COVID-19. This clonotype originated in a human donor who had recovered from COVID-19. Here the chain combines TRBV5-6 and TRBJ1-2; TRBD1 agrees with 7 junctional bases. For the CDR3, the sequence is CASSLPGGYGYTF. The DNA is TGTGCCAGCAGCTTGCCAGGGGGCTATGGCTACACCTTC. The CDR3 plus the reference TRBV5-6 and TRBJ1-2 genes for the other parts give the full variable domain: DAGVTQSPTHLIKTRGQQVTLRCSPKSGHDTVSWYQQALGQGPQFIFQYYEEEERQRGNFPDRFSGHQFPNYSSELNVNALLLGDSALYLCASSLPGGYGYTFGSGTRLTVV.